This is a list of T cell receptor beta chains from one sample in a study of memory CD4+ T cells and cytomegalovirus serostatus. The data were produced by immunoSEQ multiplex PCR, yet TCRdb's version contains in-frame clones alone and is incomplete. The table has 70,000 or so clones, around four fifths seen once. The specimen sequenced was memory CD4+ T cells from blood. All receptors come from an adult in good health and CMV-seropositive. CDR3s include the opening cysteine and the closing phenylalanine or tryptophan. Each record gives: D gene, J gene, clone size, CDR3 length, V gene, CDR3 DNA, CDR3 protein. A D gene is named only where the DNA matches it firmly. Part of the rows lack a size; the others show once, few, many or a class for expanded clones.

>.|TRBJ1-1|.|13|TRBV18
TGTGCCAGTAAGACTCAAACGAACACTGAAGCTTTCTTT
CASKTQTNTEAFF
>.|TRBJ2-2|once|16|TRBV5-1
TGCGCCAGCAGCTTGGGGGCAGGAGATGAAGGCCGGGAGCTGTTTTTT
CASSLGAGDEGRELFF
>.|TRBJ1-5|.|16|TRBV4-1
TGCGCCAGCAGCCCCATCCTCGAGACAGAGCCTCAGCCCCAGCATTTT
CASSPILETEPQPQHF
>TRBD2|TRBJ2-1|.|12|TRBV29-1
TGCAGCGTCAGCGGGAGCTCCGATGAGCAGTTCTTC
CSVSGSSDEQFF
>TRBD1|TRBJ1-2|.|14|TRBV11-3
TGTGCCAGCAGCTTGGACGCACAGGGGAATGGCTACACCTTC
CASSLDAQGNGYTF
>.|TRBJ2-5|.|14|TRBV5-4
TGTGCCAGCAGCTTGGCCGGGCTGCAAGAGACCCAGTACTTC
CASSLAGLQETQYF
>.|TRBJ2-5|.|15|TRBV11-2
TGTGCCAGCAGCTCCCATAGTGGGGGTACGGTGACCCAGTACTTC
CASSSHSGGTVTQYF
>TRBD2|TRBJ2-5|.|17|TRBV2
TGTGCCAGCAGTCACGGTTCGAGTAGCGGGGACGGGAAGACCCAGTACTTC
CASSHGSSSGDGKTQYF
>.|TRBJ1-1|.|13|TRBV15
TGTGCCACCCAGGACGGGATGAACACTGAAGCTTTCTTT
CATQDGMNTEAFF
>.|TRBJ2-1|.|12|TRBV29-1
TGCAGCGTTGAGTCGAAAGACAATGAGCAGTTCTTC
CSVESKDNEQFF
>TRBD1|TRBJ1-1|once|15|TRBV5-1
TGCGCCAGCAGCCCGGGACAGGGTATGAACACTGAAGCTTTCTTT
CASSPGQGMNTEAFF
>.|TRBJ2-3|.|12|TRBV29-1
TGCAGCGGTGATTCCGTGGGAGATACGCAGTATTTT
CSGDSVGDTQYF
>.|TRBJ1-2|.|16|TRBV19
TGTGCCAGTCTGAGGGCAGCTACTGGAGGTAACTATGGCTACACCTTC
CASLRAATGGNYGYTF
>TRBD1|TRBJ1-3|.|16|TRBV30
TGTGCCTGGAGTGTACTAAAGGACAGGGCTGGAAACACCATATATTTT
CAWSVLKDRAGNTIYF
>.|TRBJ1-1|many|12|TRBV29-1
TGCAGCGTTTTTGTGGACCTCGCTGAAGCTTTCTTT
CSVFVDLAEAFF
>.|TRBJ1-1|.|13|TRBV7-2
TGTGCCAGCAGCTTTGGTTCGGGCACTGAAGCTTTCTTT
CASSFGSGTEAFF
>TRBD1|TRBJ1-1|.|15|TRBV7-9
TGTGCCAGCAGGCCCCGACAGGGGTTGAACACTGAAGCTTTCTTT
CASRPRQGLNTEAFF
>.|TRBJ1-5|.|15|TRBV27
TGTGCCAGCAGTTTATCATCATGGGGCAATCAGCCCCAGCATTTT
CASSLSSWGNQPQHF
>.|TRBJ1-2|.|14|TRBV19
TGTGCCAGTAGTAGGAAGACAGACTCCTATGGCTACACCTTC
CASSRKTDSYGYTF
>.|TRBJ2-7|.|15|TRBV9
TGTGCCAGCAGCGTAGGGCCAGAGGACTCCTACGAGCAGTACTTC
CASSVGPEDSYEQYF
>TRBD1|TRBJ1-4|.|18|TRBV5-4
TGTGCCAGCAGCCGATCCGGGACAGGGGGGTTGGATAATGAAAAACTGTTTTTT
CASSRSGTGGLDNEKLFF
>.|TRBJ2-7|.|16|TRBV14
TGTGCCAGCAGCCAAGTACCGGGACCAGCAAGGTACGAGCAGTACTTC
CASSQVPGPARYEQYF
>.|TRBJ2-5|.|13|TRBV2
TGTGCCAGCACAGCTTCGAGGGGAGAGACCCAGTACTTC
CASTASRGETQYF
>TRBD2|TRBJ2-1|.|16|TRBV19
TGTGCCAGTAGTTCCTTTACTAGCGGATATAACAATGAGCAGTTCTTC
CASSSFTSGYNNEQFF
>.|TRBJ1-5|few|15|TRBV5-4
TGTGCCAGCAGCCCGGGACCGTGGGGCAATCAGCCCCAGCATTTT
CASSPGPWGNQPQHF
>.|TRBJ2-4|.|13|TRBV11-2
TGTGCCAGCAGCTTAGCCCAACGGCAGGGACTGCACTTC
CASSLAQRQGLHF
>TRBD1|TRBJ2-3|.|17|TRBV7-9
TGTGCCAGCAGCCGTTCCGGGACAGGGTATCGCACAGATACGCAGTATTTT
CASSRSGTGYRTDTQYF
>.|TRBJ1-5|.|13|TRBV4-1
TGCGCCAGCAGTCAAACCGTGACTCAGCCCCAGCATTTT
CASSQTVTQPQHF
>.|TRBJ1-2|.|16|TRBV18
TGTGCCAGCTCCCGAGGATCGGGGCTCCCCTCCTTGGGCTACACCTTC
CASSRGSGLPSLGYTF
>TRBD2|TRBJ2-5|once|16|TRBV11-3
TGTGCCAGCAGCTCTCGACTAGCGGGAGGCCTAGAGACCCAGTACTTC
CASSSRLAGGLETQYF
>.|TRBJ1-1|.|14|TRBV19
TGTGCCAGTAGTCCTGGGACCTTGAACACTGAAGCTTTCTTT
CASSPGTLNTEAFF
>TRBD2|TRBJ2-5|.|17|TRBV7-2
TGTGCCAGCAGCTTAGCGGGACTAGCGGGGGGGCAAGAGACCCAGTACTTC
CASSLAGLAGGQETQYF
>TRBD1|TRBJ1-2|.|15|TRBV28
TGTGCCAGCAGTTCCAGGACGGGACAGGCCTCTGGCTACACCTTC
CASSSRTGQASGYTF
>.|TRBJ1-1|.|14|TRBV6-5
TGTGCCAGCAGGGAACTCGGACTTTCCGGTGAGGCTTTCTTT
CASRELGLSGEAFF
>.|TRBJ2-7|medium-sized|12|TRBV18
TGTGCCAGCTCACTACTAGGGCGCGAGCAGTACTTC
CASSLLGREQYF
>TRBD1|TRBJ2-7|many|16|TRBV2
TGTGCCAGCAGTGAACCCCTAACAGGGGCCCCCTACGAGCAGTACTTC
CASSEPLTGAPYEQYF
>.|TRBJ1-1|.|15|TRBV5-1
TGCGCCAGCAGCCCCCGGACACGGTTGAACACTGAAGCTTTCTTT
CASSPRTRLNTEAFF
>.|TRBJ2-5|.|13|TRBV6-1
TGTGCCAGCAGTGAAAATTTAAGAGAGACCCAGTACTTC
CASSENLRETQYF
>TRBD1|TRBJ2-3|.|17|TRBV18
TGTGCCAGCTCAGCCCAACAGGGGGCGGCGAAGGTAGGGACGCAGTATTTT
CASSAQQGAAKVGTQYF
>.|TRBJ1-2|.|12|TRBV6-1
TGTGCCAGCAAACAGGGCATGGATGGCTACACCTTC
CASKQGMDGYTF
>TRBD2|TRBJ2-3|few|18|TRBV2
TGTGCCAGCAGTGAAACCGTCGGCGGGGGGGCCCAGGTAGATACGCAGTATTTT
CASSETVGGGAQVDTQYF
>TRBD2|TRBJ2-5|.|15|TRBV19
TGTGCCAGTAGTTCATCTAGCGGATACCAAGAGACCCAGTACTTC
CASSSSSGYQETQYF
>.|TRBJ2-1|.|14|TRBV11-3
TGTGCCAGCAAGGGGGTTTCCTCCTACAATGAGCAGTTCTTC
CASKGVSSYNEQFF
>.|TRBJ1-2|.|13|TRBV27
TGTGCCAGTCAACAGGACCCCTGGCATGGCTACACCTTC
CASQQDPWHGYTF
>TRBD1|TRBJ1-5|once|14|TRBV28
TGTGCCAGCTGCCGCCGGCAGGGGGATCAGCCCCAGCATTTT
CASCRRQGDQPQHF
>TRBD2|TRBJ2-1|.|15|TRBV6-5
TGTGCCAGCAGTTACTGGCTAGCGGATTACAATGAGCAGTTCTTC
CASSYWLADYNEQFF
>TRBD1|TRBJ1-5|.|14|TRBV5-7
TGTGCCAGCAGCTTTGAGGGGGCGGGGCAGCCCCAGCATTTT
CASSFEGAGQPQHF
>.|TRBJ1-2|.|13|TRBV7-2
TGTGCCAGCAGCTTTGATCTACCTTATGGCTACACCTTC
CASSFDLPYGYTF
>.|TRBJ2-5|.|14|TRBV5-6
TGTGCCAGCAGCCCGTACGACGGACAAGAGACCCAGTACTTC
CASSPYDGQETQYF
>.|TRBJ1-1|.|12|TRBV4-2
TGTGCCAGCAGCCAATATAACACTGAAGCTTTCTTT
CASSQYNTEAFF
>.|TRBJ1-1|.|13|TRBV11-3
TGTGCCAGCAGCTTAGGGGGTCCGGCTGAAGCTTTCTTT
CASSLGGPAEAFF
>TRBD2|TRBJ2-2|.|16|TRBV19
TGTGCCACGAAAACTAGGACTAGCGGGATGACCGGGGAGCTGTTTTTT
CATKTRTSGMTGELFF
>.|TRBJ2-2|.|15|TRBV5-1
TGCGCCAGCAGCTTCCGGGACACAAACACCGGGGAGCTGTTTTTT
CASSFRDTNTGELFF
>TRBD1|TRBJ1-1|.|15|TRBV5-1
TGCGCCAGCAGTCGGTGGACAGGGGAGAACACTGAAGCTTTCTTT
CASSRWTGENTEAFF
>.|TRBJ2-3|.|17|TRBV4-1
TGCGCCAGCAGCCAGCAACCGACTGGCAGGGAAACAGATACGCAGTATTTT
CASSQQPTGRETDTQYF
>.|TRBJ2-1|few|17|TRBV5-6
TGTGCCAGCAGCTTAGTCGGAACAATGCGCTCCTACAATGAGCAGTTCTTC
CASSLVGTMRSYNEQFF
>.|TRBJ1-4|.|16|TRBV7-9
TGTGCCAGCAGCCTCGGGACTCCGGCAACTAATGAAAAACTGTTTTTT
CASSLGTPATNEKLFF
>TRBD1|TRBJ1-1|once|17|TRBV11-3
TGTGCCAGCAGCTTAGGGGGACAGGCAGCCTTGAACACTGAAGCTTTCTTT
CASSLGGQAALNTEAFF